The source of this T cell receptor beta chain is a study of preoperative IRX-2 immunotherapy in early breast cancer. Sample treatment: preoperative locoregional IRX-2 cytokine immunotherapy. This phase Ib study tested locoregional IRX-2 cytokine immunotherapy given before surgery. From germline, CDR1 is KGHSH and CDR2 LQKENI. The CDR3 extends over 14 amino acids. V shed 8 bases and J shed 0 bases, with 14 bases lying between them. The assay was immunoSEQ multiplex PCR, and TCRdb's table has in-frame clones only and misses some. The table has 25,000 or so clones, approximately 92% seen once. The sample was tumor tissue, taken after IRX-2 immunotherapy. The J gene is TRBJ2-7, the V gene TRBV18; D is unclear. The TCR comes from a human donor with breast cancer. CDR3 region: CASHPGPSSYEQYF. CDR3 bases: TGTGCCAGCCATCCCGGACCCAGCTCCTACGAGCAGTACTTC.